This TCR beta chain is from a study of blood T cell repertoires in COVID-19. Background on the study: Samples taken during acute and convalescent COVID-19 were collected in the United States, Italy and Spain.

In assigning cohorts, the study relied on participant-reported clinical history. The recovered donors of Cohort 3 showed two negative PCRs, clearance, or symptom resolution. The CDR3 extends over 13 amino acids. Trimming left V 9 bases short and J 0 bases short, with 9 bases between. This clone was detected only a few times. Clones were sequenced by immunoSEQ multiplex PCR, and TCRdb holds only the in-frame ones, with some missing. In the table there are around 300,000 clones, roughly 89% of which are singletons. The sequenced material came from PBMCs or T cells enriched from blood (not recorded which). The source of this sequence is a woman aged 55-70 years who had recovered from COVID-19. The chain has TRBV12-3 or TRBV12-4 and TRBJ1-5; tentative D call: TRBD1 (5 bases). This chain's CDR3 is CASQGNSNQPQHF. The CDR3 DNA is TGTGCCAGTCAGGGAAATAGCAATCAGCCCCAGCATTTT.